A selection of T cell receptor beta chains follows, all from one sample in a study of lymphopenia after photon versus proton radiotherapy. Clones were sequenced by immunoSEQ multiplex PCR, and TCRdb holds only the in-frame ones, with some missing. The sample has over 55,000 clones; 75% to 90% are singletons. Source: peripheral blood, taken from a patient treated with proton-based radiotherapy. These receptors all come from a man at least 80 years old with esophageal cancer. Both conserved end residues are part of each CDR3. The order of the fields is V gene, J gene, CDR3 protein.

TRBV4-1,TRBJ1-2,CASSQQEVTHGYTF
TRBV7-2,TRBJ2-2,CATRRSAYTGELFF
TRBV14,TRBJ2-3,CASSPGLAGGDTQYF
TRBV5-6,TRBJ1-1,CASSFPSTVNTEAFF
TRBV6-6,TRBJ1-1,CASSYSYKGNTEAFF
TRBV11-2,TRBJ2-1,CASTLGYNEQFF
TRBV19,TRBJ2-6,CASSVQPGLPGPGANVLTF
TRBV4-2,TRBJ2-3,CASSQSGTSGITDTQYF
TRBV7-2,TRBJ2-7,CASSGNPRTQPYEQYF
TRBV27,TRBJ1-2,CASSLGTGNGYTF
TRBV9,TRBJ1-6,CASSVERDSPLHF
TRBV6-1,TRBJ2-1,CASRSPGLARNEQFF
TRBV5-1,TRBJ2-7,CASSHPRGYEQYF
TRBV30,TRBJ1-6,CAWSVEVNSPLHF
TRBV5-1,TRBJ2-7,CASSLEEGMGSYEQYF
TRBV18,TRBJ2-1,CASSPVSGLAGGHNEQFF
TRBV21-1,TRBJ2-7,CASSNGQAGPTIPYEQYF
TRBV4-1,TRBJ2-4,CASSQGDLGVGNIQYF
TRBV4-2,TRBJ2-3,CASSYHTGADTQYF
TRBV27,TRBJ2-3,CASSLNSGADTQYF
TRBV29-1,TRBJ1-1,CSVEMERGTEAFF
TRBV27,TRBJ2-6,CASSYLSSGANVLTF
TRBV12-5,TRBJ2-2,CASGLYGELFF
TRBV6-5,TRBJ1-5,CASSYGSGNQPQHF
TRBV9,TRBJ2-3,CASSPAATDTQYF
TRBV7-8,TRBJ2-2,CASSLRTSGANTGELFF
TRBV30,TRBJ2-7,CAWSEIQGSYEQYF
TRBV18,TRBJ1-1,CASSRTGGRNSHEAFF
TRBV4-2,TRBJ1-3,CASSPLYRGSGNTIYF
TRBV19,TRBJ1-3,CASSYGSGSGNTIYF
TRBV18,TRBJ2-5,CASSATGLGTQYF
TRBV7-9,TRBJ2-3,CASSTGPNTDTQYF
TRBV7-9,TRBJ1-4,CASSLVGEKLFF
TRBV9,TRBJ2-7,CASSSGDGNYEQYF
TRBV19,TRBJ1-2,CASSIGGRHPGYTF
TRBV5-6,TRBJ1-1,CASSLVLNTEAFF
TRBV11-2,TRBJ2-7,CASSLPQRRPYEQYF
TRBV19,TRBJ2-3,CASKGGGGGTQYF
TRBV18,TRBJ1-1,CASSETPYTEAFF
TRBV5-1,TRBJ2-1,CASSTGLAGYNEQFF
TRBV7-2,TRBJ1-1,CASSSKTETEAFF
TRBV4-1,TRBJ2-6,CASSHTGANVLTF
TRBV9,TRBJ2-3,CASSVTSVTDTQYF
TRBV2,TRBJ1-6,CASSLGLPFNSPLHF
TRBV7-8,TRBJ1-3,CASSLGAQLSGNTIYF
TRBV27,TRBJ1-4,CASSPRGTHNEKLFF
TRBV19,TRBJ1-5,CASRRGRNQPQHF
TRBV7-9,TRBJ2-5,CASSEAGETQYF
TRBV14,TRBJ1-1,CASSQSGRRAFF
TRBV6-6,TRBJ2-2,CASSATRESGELFF
TRBV5-1,TRBJ2-1,CASSFSGDVYNEQFF
TRBV19,TRBJ1-5,CASSVGQGLNQPQHF
TRBV7-8,TRBJ1-5,CASSFSGQPQHF
TRBV7-2,TRBJ1-5,CASSSYGAGNQPQHF
TRBV2,TRBJ2-5,CARGQIGRETQYF
TRBV7-9,TRBJ1-1,CASSLGRSGYEAFF
TRBV7-2,TRBJ2-5,CASSPRTGEETQYF